These T cell receptor beta chains were read from a single sample in a study of blood T cell repertoires in COVID-19. Sequencing was performed with immunoSEQ multiplex PCR; in TCRdb, only in-frame clones are kept and a portion is missing. Among a few hundred thousand clones listed, approximately 83% were seen once. Sample: PBMCs or T cells enriched from blood (not recorded which). These receptors originate from a woman between 35 and 50 years old with acute COVID-19. Both conserved end residues are part of each CDR3. A D gene is named only where the DNA matches it firmly. Not all rows give a size; the values are once, few, many and, for expanded clones, a class.

j_gene | abundance | v_gene | len | d_gene | CDR3aa | CDR3nt
TRBJ1-3 | few | TRBV15 | 14 | - | CATSRGGGGNTIYF | TGTGCCACCAGCAGAGGGGGGGGAGGAAACACCATATATTTT
TRBJ1-2 | - | TRBV5-1 | 15 | - | CASSLDGQLLDGYTF | TGCGCCAGCAGCTTGGATGGACAGCTATTGGATGGCTACACCTTC
TRBJ2-2 | - | TRBV7-6 | 15 | - | CASSPTIDIPGELFF | TGTGCCAGCAGCCCTACCATAGATATCCCCGGGGAGCTGTTTTTT
TRBJ2-1 | - | TRBV9 | 16 | TRBD2 | CASSPQATSGKAEQFF | TGTGCCAGCAGCCCTCAGGCGACTAGCGGGAAGGCTGAGCAGTTCTTC
TRBJ2-1 | - | TRBV19 | 14 | TRBD2 | CATGSGRTYNEQFF | TGTGCCACTGGGAGCGGGAGGACCTACAATGAGCAGTTCTTC
TRBJ2-7 | - | TRBV4-1 | 14 | TRBD1 | CASSHRDSTYEQYF | TGCGCCAGCAGCCACCGGGACAGCACCTACGAGCAGTACTTC
TRBJ2-7 | - | TRBV5-4 | 13 | - | CASSESVVHEQYF | TGTGCCAGCAGCGAATCGGTCGTCCACGAGCAGTACTTC
TRBJ2-6 | - | TRBV7-2 | 18 | - | CASSLAGARSSGANVLTF | TGTGCCAGCAGCTTAGCGGGGGCCAGGAGTTCTGGGGCCAACGTCCTGACTTTC
TRBJ2-1 | - | TRBV7-8 | 17 | TRBD2 | CASSQPVTGLAVNEQFF | TGTGCCAGCAGCCAACCCGTTACGGGACTAGCGGTAAATGAGCAGTTCTTC
TRBJ2-7 | - | TRBV5-1 | 13 | TRBD1 | CASSGQTPGEQYF | TGCGCCAGCTCGGGACAGACCCCGGGCGAGCAGTACTTC
TRBJ2-1 | - | TRBV14 | 15 | TRBD2 | CASSHLGSGGSYWFF | TGTGCCAGCAGCCACCTCGGGAGCGGCGGGAGTTATTGGTTCTTC
TRBJ1-1 | - | TRBV27 | 16 | - | CASSLSGRGLNTEAFF | TGTGCCAGCAGTTTATCGGGCAGGGGATTGAACACTGAAGCTTTCTTT
TRBJ2-3 | - | TRBV24-1 | 17 | TRBD1 | CATSRSSGTGLGDTQYF | TGTGCCACCAGTCGCTCATCGGGGACAGGGTTAGGAGATACGCAGTATTTT
TRBJ1-6 | - | TRBV27 | 15 | TRBD1 | CASSAAGTGGSPLHF | TGTGCCAGCAGTGCAGCCGGGACAGGGGGATCACCCCTCCACTTT
TRBJ2-2 | once | TRBV11-2 | 13 | - | CASSPPGSWELFF | TGTGCCAGCAGCCCACCGGGGTCTTGGGAGCTGTTTTTT
TRBJ2-2 | - | TRBV4-1 | 16 | TRBD2 | CASSQGFSAGAGELFF | TGCGCCAGCAGCCAAGGGTTTTCAGCGGGAGCAGGGGAGCTGTTTTTT
TRBJ2-5 | - | TRBV19 | 14 | - | CASSVRQIQETQYF | TGTGCCAGTAGTGTCAGACAGATACAAGAGACCCAGTACTTC
TRBJ1-2 | - | TRBV7-9 | 14 | - | CASSSDSPDYGYTF | TGTGCCAGCAGCTCGGACAGTCCGGACTATGGCTACACCTTC
TRBJ1-5 | - | TRBV28 | 15 | - | CASSVWGLGNQPQHF | TGTGCCAGCAGTGTGTGGGGGCTAGGCAATCAGCCCCAGCATTTT
TRBJ1-3 | - | TRBV9 | 14 | - | CASSVGSSGNTIYF | TGTGCCAGCAGCGTAGGGAGCTCTGGAAACACCATATATTTT
TRBJ2-1 | once | TRBV5-4 | 15 | TRBD2 | CASSFSSGNYNEQFF | TGTGCCAGCAGCTTCTCTAGCGGGAACTACAATGAGCAGTTCTTC
TRBJ2-5 | - | TRBV14 | 14 | TRBD2 | CASSQAREVETQYF | TGTGCCAGCAGCCAAGCGCGGGAGGTTGAGACCCAGTACTTC
TRBJ2-1 | once | TRBV29-1 | 15 | TRBD1 | CSVEGAETGGTEQFF | TGCAGCGTTGAAGGGGCCGAGACAGGGGGCACTGAGCAGTTCTTC